A single sample gave rise to the 32 T cell receptor beta chains below, sequenced in a study of CD8+ T cells in alopecia areata. In each case, RNA was isolated and then reverse transcribed into cDNA as the sequencing template. Repertoires were generated with immunoSEQ multiplex PCR, while TCRdb's copy carries only in-frame clones and drops some. This table holds about 160,000 clones, approximately 65% found once. Treatment described: oral pan-JAK inhibitor, 5-10 mg twice daily. The sample was CD4+ T cells sorted from blood, taken at week 4, from a patient treated with tofacitinib. These TCRs come from a human donor with alopecia areata.

The chain couples TRBV30 to TRBJ1-2; D unresolved. The germline V gene has CDR1 GTSNPN and CDR2 SVGIG (reference sequence). V was cut by 5 bases and J by 14 bases, with 21 bases left in between. CDR3 length: 12 residues. The CDR3 DNA is TGTGCCTGGTCCTACCAGAGGGTTCCAGAAACCTTC. Translating it yields CAWSYQRVPETF. The whole variable domain, filled in from reference TRBV30 and TRBJ1-2, reads SQTIHQWPATLVQPVGSPLSLECTVEGTSNPNLYWYRQAAGRGLQLLFYSVGIGQISSEVPQNLSASRPQDRQFILSSKKLLLSDSGFYLCAWSYQRVPETFGSGTRLTVV.

A word on this clone: Other DNA sequences in this sample translate to the same CDR3. The chain has TRBV5-1 and TRBJ2-5; D is unclear. This CDR3 has 13 residues. The ends were cut back, 0 bases at V and 4 bases at J, with 7 bases in the middle. Germline V gene data show CDR1 as SGHRS and CDR2 as YFSETQ. In DNA form, the CDR3 reads TGCGCCAGCAGCTTGGCCGGTATAGAGACCCAGTACTTC. Protein: CASSLAGIETQYF.

This clone has a handful of counts. This sequence joins TRBV15 and TRBJ1-5; D may be TRBD1 (6 bases). The V gene lost 0 bases and the J gene lost 9 bases, with 18 bases spanning the gap. The CDR3 loop spans 16 amino acids. The germline gives CDR1 LNHNV, CDR2 YYDKDF (reference sequence). CDR3 DNA sequence: TGTGCCACCAGCAGAGATTTAGGGGGGAACTTGTGGCCCCAGCATTTT. Protein sequence: CATSRDLGGNLWPQHF.

This clone occurred a few times. The rearrangement joins TRBV4-3 to TRBJ2-1, with TRBD2 matching over 8 bases. The CDR3 sequence is 15 residues long. J lost 8 bases, V lost 0 bases, and 6 bases had no gene match. Germline CDR1 is LGHNA and CDR2 is YSLEER. The CDR3: CASSQDGRGGYEQFF. The CDR3 nucleotides are TGCGCCAGCAGCCAAGATGGACGGGGGGGTTATGAGCAGTTCTTC.

The chain links TRBV30 to TRBJ1-1; TRBD1 might be the D (5 bases). From germline, CDR1 is GTSNPN and CDR2 SVGIG (reference sequence). The CDR3 is made up of 16 amino acids. The germline V and J ends were trimmed by 0 bases and 1 base, with 15 bases remaining between them. CDR3 in amino acids: CAWSVGPGRRNTEAFF. The CDR3 DNA reads as TGTGCCTGGAGTGTCGGGCCGGGGCGCCGGAACACTGAAGCTTTCTTT.

The chain employs TRBV29-1 and TRBJ1-5; D perhaps matches TRBD1 (6 bases). V gave up 6 bases and J gave up 3 bases, with 15 bases separating them. CDR1 is SQVTM and CDR2 is ANQGSEA in the germline V gene. This CDR3 contains 14 residues. The CDR3 nucleotides are TGCAGCGTAATACTGGACAGTCTCAATCAGCCCCAGCATTTT. It translates to CSVILDSLNQPQHF. The full variable domain, in which reference TRBV29-1 and TRBJ1-5 provide the parts outside the CDR3, is SAVISQKPSRDICQRGTSLTIQCQVDSQVTMMFWYRQQPGQSLTLIATANQGSEATYESGFVIDKFPISRPNLTFSTLTVSNMSPEDSSIYLCSVILDSLNQPQHFGDGTRLSIL.

The CDR3 DNA follows: TGTGCCTGGAGTCAAGGACAGGGGGCATGGAACACTGAAGCTTTCTTT. As protein: CAWSQGQGAWNTEAFF. The J gene is TRBJ1-1, the V gene TRBV30, with 11 bases matching TRBD1. The CDR3 runs 16 residues. V lost 2 bases and J lost 1; bases outside the gene matches: 6. Germline CDR1 and CDR2: GTSNPN and SVGIG (reference sequence).

The rearrangement joins TRBV13 to TRBJ2-5, with 9 bases aligning to TRBD2. V lost 2 bases, J lost 3 bases, and 1 base stayed unmatched. The CDR3 runs to 14 residues. Germline CDR1 PRHDT, CDR2 FYEKMQ (reference sequence). CDR3 nucleotides: TGTGCCAGCAGCTTATTAGCGGGGGAAGAGACCCAGTACTTC. This codes for CASSLLAGEETQYF.

The CDR3 sequence: CAWSVELAETQYF. The CDR3 nucleotides are TGTGCCTGGAGTGTTGAACTAGCGGAGACCCAGTACTTC. The chain links TRBV30 to TRBJ2-5, with 7 bases lining up with TRBD2. V was clipped by 0 bases and J by 5 bases; unmatched bases: 3. Germline V CDR1 and CDR2: GTSNPN, SVGIG (reference sequence). This CDR3 is built from 13 residues.

This chain links TRBV29-1 with TRBJ1-1, with 7 nucleotides matching TRBD1. The germline CDR1 and CDR2 sequences are SQVTM and ANQGSEA. With 7 bases clipped from V and 1 base from J, the junction kept 9 bases outside the gene matches. This CDR3 region has 14 residues. The CDR3 here is CSGLTGRANTEAFF. The CDR3 DNA sequence: TGCAGCGGGCTGACAGGGAGAGCGAACACTGAAGCTTTCTTT.

The chain couples TRBV29-1 to TRBJ1-1; 9 bases are a match to TRBD1. Losses at the gene ends were 6 bases for V and 5 bases for J; bases not matched to a gene: 7. The length of the CDR3 is 13 residues. Germline V CDR1 and CDR2: SQVTM, ANQGSEA. The chain's CDR3 is CSVWDRVKTEAFF. Here the CDR3 DNA reads TGCAGCGTCTGGGACAGGGTCAAAACTGAAGCTTTCTTT.

CDR3 nucleotides: TGCGCCAGCAGCCAAGATCCGGGACGCAATGAGCAGTTCTTC. This gives the protein CASSQDPGRNEQFF. The gene calls are TRBV4-3 and TRBJ2-1; either TRBD1 or TRBD2 may fit D (5 bases each). Germline assignment: CDR1 LGHNA and CDR2 YSLEER. The germline V and J ends were trimmed by 0 bases and 6 bases, with 9 bases remaining between them. The CDR3 has 14 residues.

The chain has TRBV30 and TRBJ1-5; unclear D gene. Germline CDR1 is GTSNPN and CDR2 is SVGIG (reference sequence). There are 13 residues in the CDR3. V lost 1 base, J lost 3 bases, and 7 bases lay in between. In nucleotides, the CDR3 is TGTGCCTGGAGTGGTGCTAACAATCAGCCCCAGCATTTT. Encoded protein: CAWSGANNQPQHF.

This clone was observed a handful of times. Here the CDR3 DNA reads TGTGCCAGCAGTGAGGGAGGGGGCTATGGCTACACCTTC. Its protein product is CASSEGGGYGYTF. This chain links TRBV25-1 with TRBJ1-2; perhaps TRBD1 as D (6 bases). Trimming removed 3 bases at V and 4 bases at J, with 9 bases between. This CDR3 has 13 residues. CDR1 is MGHDK and CDR2 is SYGVNS in the germline V gene.

This clone was picked up a small number of times. CDR3 in DNA: TGCAGCGCCTCCCTGGGTAGCGGGGGGTATGGCGAGCAGTACTTC. Its protein product is CSASLGSGGYGEQYF. This chain joins TRBV29-1 and TRBJ2-7; 10 bases align to TRBD2. The junction had 15 bases not matched to a gene; V was cut back by 7 bases and J by 6 bases. This CDR3 has 15 residues. Germline CDR1 reads SQVTM; CDR2 reads ANQGSEA.

V gene TRBV30 combines with J gene TRBJ2-4, with 9 bases lining up with TRBD1. The CDR3 spans 15 residues. The trim removed 5 bases at V and 13 bases at J, leaving 18 bases unmatched. Germline CDR1 GTSNPN, CDR2 SVGIG (reference sequence). CDR3 bases: TGTGCCTGGTCGGGTATAGTGACAGGGGGGTTGGTCCAGTACTTC. Encoded protein: CAWSGIVTGGLVQYF.

The V call is TRBV30, the J call TRBJ2-3; D is possibly TRBD1 or TRBD2 (5 bases each). The CDR3 extends over 15 amino acids. Trimming took 2 bases from V and 0 from J, leaving 12 bases between them. CDR1 is GTSNPN, CDR2 SVGIG, per germline (reference sequence). This CDR3 reads CAWSRGDASTDTQYF. The CDR3 coding sequence is TGTGCCTGGAGTCGAGGGGACGCAAGCACAGATACGCAGTATTTT.

The chain employs TRBV9 and TRBJ2-3; no reliable D call. The CDR3 extends over 15 amino acids. In germline, CDR1 is SGDLS, CDR2 YYNGEE. The V gene lost 0 bases and the J gene lost 3 bases, with 11 bases spanning the gap. CDR3 sequence: CASSVGRSGTDTQYF. As DNA, the CDR3 is TGTGCCAGCAGCGTAGGAAGGTCAGGAACAGATACGCAGTATTTT.

The gene calls are TRBV29-1 and TRBJ1-2; the match to TRBD1 covers 8 bases. The germline gives CDR1 SQVTM, CDR2 ANQGSEA. This CDR3 has 13 residues. V gave up 6 bases and J gave up 8 bases; unmatched junction bases: 11. CDR3 protein: CSVPGQDRLGYTF. The CDR3 DNA follows: TGCAGCGTCCCGGGACAGGACCGTCTAGGCTACACCTTC.

The J gene is TRBJ2-3, the V gene TRBV29-1; 8 bases map to TRBD2. The germline V gene encodes CDR1 SQVTM and CDR2 ANQGSEA. The V gene end was trimmed by 3 bases and the J gene end by 0 bases; junction bases not matched to a gene: 8. The CDR3 is 16 amino acids. CDR3 sequence (DNA): TGCAGCGTTGACCCCGGGGGGGCCCCTAGCACAGATACGCAGTATTTT. Translating it yields CSVDPGGAPSTDTQYF.

This rearrangement joins TRBV5-4 to TRBJ2-7; tentatively, D is TRBD1 or TRBD2 (5 bases each). CDR1 is SGHNT, CDR2 YYREEE, per germline (reference sequence). V gave up 4 bases and J gave up 0 bases, with 11 bases separating them. This CDR3 region has 14 residues. CDR3: CASSGRDRSYEQYF. The DNA of the CDR3 is TGTGCCAGCAGCGGTAGGGACCGCTCCTACGAGCAGTACTTC.

J is TRBJ1-1 and V is TRBV7-9; 9 bases match TRBD1. This CDR3 has 15 residues. Germline trimming cut 7 bases from V and 1 base from J; bases unmatched to any gene: 7. CDR1 and CDR2 from the germline V gene are SEHNR and FQNEAQ (reference sequence). The CDR3 spells CASTRTGDRNTEAFF. CDR3 coding DNA: TGTGCCAGCACACGGACAGGGGACAGGAACACTGAAGCTTTCTTT.

The chain is built from TRBV27 and TRBJ1-5; TRBD1 might be the D (5 bases). Germline V gives CDR1 MNHEY, CDR2 SMNVEV (reference sequence). V lost 8 bases to trimming and J lost 0 bases, with 11 bases between them. This CDR3 is built from 14 residues. CDR3 sequence: CASRRGNSNQPQHF. The CDR3 region has the DNA TGTGCCAGCCGCCGGGGGAATAGCAATCAGCCCCAGCATTTT.

The gene calls are TRBV7-9 and TRBJ2-5; D may be TRBD1 or TRBD2 (5 bases each). The CDR3 is 15 residues long. The ends were cut back, 2 bases at V and 2 bases at J, with 12 bases in the middle. Germline V gene data show CDR1 as SEHNR and CDR2 as FQNEAQ (reference sequence). The CDR3 coding sequence is TGTGCCAGCAGCTTATGGGGGAACGATCAAGAGACCCAGTACTTC. Protein sequence: CASSLWGNDQETQYF.

The chain uses TRBV30 and TRBJ1-6; D remains ambiguous. Per the germline V gene, CDR1 is GTSNPN and CDR2 is SVGIG (reference sequence). The CDR3 sequence is 13 residues long. V lost 4 bases and J lost 3, with 7 bases in between. The chain's CDR3 is CAWKQYYNSPLHF. The CDR3 coding sequence is TGTGCCTGGAAACAGTACTATAATTCACCCCTCCACTTT. The full variable domain, in which reference TRBV30 and TRBJ1-6 provide the parts outside the CDR3, is SQTIHQWPATLVQPVGSPLSLECTVEGTSNPNLYWYRQAAGRGLQLLFYSVGIGQISSEVPQNLSASRPQDRQFILSSKKLLLSDSGFYLCAWKQYYNSPLHFGNGTRLTVT.

The chain links TRBV5-1 to TRBJ1-1, with D maybe TRBD1 (5 bases). Between the trimmed V and J ends, which lost 1 base and 1 base, there was a span of 14 bases. This CDR3 spans 16 amino acids. Per the germline V gene, CDR1 is SGHRS and CDR2 is YFSETQ. CDR3: CASSLPPPTANTEAFF. Here the CDR3 DNA reads TGCGCCAGCAGCTTGCCGCCCCCGACAGCGAACACTGAAGCTTTCTTT.

J is TRBJ2-1 and V is TRBV7-2, with D uncertain. V was clipped by 1 base and J by 8 bases, with 12 bases between them. The CDR3 runs 14 residues. CDR1 SGHTA and CDR2 FQGNSA come from the germline V gene. CDR3 bases: TGTGCCAGCAGCTTAGGGGGTAGCCGCCATGAGCAGTTCTTC. Translation: CASSLGGSRHEQFF.

The chain carries TRBV7-3 and TRBJ2-2; unclear D gene. Germline CDR1 reads SGHTA; CDR2 reads FQGTGA. CDR3 length: 12 residues. V lost 1 base and J 6 bases, leaving 3 bases between the germline ends. The CDR3 bases are TGTGCCAGCAGCTTAAGGGCCGGGGAGCTGTTTTTT. It specifies CASSLRAGELFF.

The chain couples TRBV19 to TRBJ1-2; D gene unclear. This CDR3 has 14 amino acids. CDR1 is LNHDA and CDR2 is SQIVND in the germline V gene (reference sequence). Trimming pared 3 bases from V and 2 bases from J, leaving 10 bases between. The CDR3 region is CASSMEEENYGYTF. In DNA form, the CDR3 reads TGTGCCAGTAGTATGGAGGAGGAGAACTATGGCTACACCTTC.

DNA for the CDR3: TGCAGCGTTTACGGGGGGGGAAACACAGATACGCAGTATTTT. Its protein product is CSVYGGGNTDTQYF. The chain combines TRBV29-1 with TRBJ2-3; 8 bases fit TRBD2. V lost 5 bases and J lost 2; bases outside the gene matches: 6. The CDR3 contains 14 residues. The germline V gene has CDR1 SQVTM and CDR2 ANQGSEA.

The CDR3 here is CASSSGISNTGELFF. As DNA, the CDR3 is TGTGCCAGCAGCTCAGGGATTTCGAACACCGGGGAGCTGTTTTTT. V is TRBV7-8 and J is TRBJ2-2, with D maybe TRBD1 (5 bases). The germline V and J ends were trimmed by 4 bases and 0 bases, with 9 bases remaining between them. Germline CDR1 reads SGHVS; CDR2 reads FQNEAQ. This CDR3 has 15 residues.

This clone was seen only a few times. J is TRBJ1-2 and V is TRBV4-1, with TRBD1 as a possible D gene (6 bases). Germline V gene sequence: CDR1 MGHRA, CDR2 YSYEKL. Trimming cost V 3 bases and J 3 bases, with 14 bases left between them. The CDR3 is 15 amino acids. The CDR3 protein is CASSQSDREYYGYTF. The CDR3 DNA sequence: TGCGCCAGCAGCCAGTCGGACAGAGAATACTATGGCTACACCTTC.